This TCR beta chain was found in a study of T cells in tuberculosis. Thawed, overnight-rested PBMC were stained with GMM-loaded CD1B tetramer, viability dye and anti-CD3, then sorted. CD1B tetramers were loaded with Rhodococcus equi-derived C32 glucose monomycolate. Tetramer-sorted PBMC had been CD14 monocyte-depleted before freezing. Chain pairing is unknown; alpha and beta were sequenced separately. Data came from immunoSEQ multiplex PCR; TCRdb stores just in-frame clones and leaves some out. The sample consists of about 58,000 clones, roughly 86% of them appearing once. This clone was observed a handful of times. The CDR3 spans 11 residues. J was trimmed by 11 bases and V by 3 bases; bases with no gene match: 4. The V gene's germline CDR1 is SGHNT and CDR2 YYREEE (reference sequence).

The gene calls are TRBV5-4 and TRBJ1-1; 7 bases match TRBD1. What was sequenced was CD1b-GMM tetramer-negative cells sorted from PBMCs. This receptor was taken from an adult woman with latent tuberculosis. The CDR3 coding sequence is TGTGCCAGCAGCTACCAGGGGGTGGCTTTCTTT. Its translation: CASSYQGVAFF.